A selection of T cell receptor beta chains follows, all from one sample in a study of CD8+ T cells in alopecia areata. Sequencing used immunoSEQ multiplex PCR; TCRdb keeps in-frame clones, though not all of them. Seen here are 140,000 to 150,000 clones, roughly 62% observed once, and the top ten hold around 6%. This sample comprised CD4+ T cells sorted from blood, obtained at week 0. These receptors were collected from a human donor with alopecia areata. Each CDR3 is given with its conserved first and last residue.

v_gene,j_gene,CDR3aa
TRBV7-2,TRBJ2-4,CASSFGGTAKNIQYF
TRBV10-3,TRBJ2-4,CAIATPGLASLF
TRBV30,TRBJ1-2,CAWSASNYGYTF
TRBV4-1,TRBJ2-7,CASSQEKRLAGGESSYEQYF
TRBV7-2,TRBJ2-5,CASSPREGARETQYF
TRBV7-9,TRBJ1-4,CASSLFGQGPEKLFF
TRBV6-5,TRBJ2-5,CASSLQRGGVKTQYF
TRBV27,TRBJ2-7,CASSLSRNYEQYF
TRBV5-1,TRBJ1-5,CASSLDRGGQPQHF
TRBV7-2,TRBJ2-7,CASSLDAETSIKQYF
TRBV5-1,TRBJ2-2,CASSLVGQGLRAGELFF
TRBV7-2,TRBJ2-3,CASSLWMTGGRTDTQYF
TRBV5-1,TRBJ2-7,CASSLGGTPSYEQYF
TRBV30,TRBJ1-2,CAWSVQGVYTF
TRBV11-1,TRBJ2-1,CASSWDRANEQFF
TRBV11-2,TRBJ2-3,CASSSLAGGLTDTQYF
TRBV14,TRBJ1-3,CASSQFSSAWTGASSGNTIYF
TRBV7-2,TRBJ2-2,CASSAQPGQTNTGELFF
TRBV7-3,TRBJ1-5,CASSFPCYNQPQHF
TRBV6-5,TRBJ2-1,CATHPGTGVYNEQFF
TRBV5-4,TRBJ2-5,CASSLDRFQETQYF
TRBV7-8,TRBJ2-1,CASRSLPGQTQNEQFF
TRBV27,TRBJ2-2,CASSLSGAGGELFF
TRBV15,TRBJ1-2,CATSRESYGYTF
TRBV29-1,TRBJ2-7,CSVRTDGAYEQYF
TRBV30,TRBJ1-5,CAWSGGNQPQHF
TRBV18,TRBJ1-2,CASSPPGRYGYTF
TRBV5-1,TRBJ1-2,CASSLEQPGGYTF
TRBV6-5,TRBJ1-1,CASHRGDVPFF
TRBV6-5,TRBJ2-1,CASSGPGRKQFF
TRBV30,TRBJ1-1,CAWSVGRHTEAFF
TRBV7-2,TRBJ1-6,CASSRGTVAPLHF
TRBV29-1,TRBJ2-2,CSVESWGDRTGELFF
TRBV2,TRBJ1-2,CASTDRGIAGYTF
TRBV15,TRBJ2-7,CATSRDLEGYEQYF
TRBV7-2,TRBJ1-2,CASSLAERGYTF
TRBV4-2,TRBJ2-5,CASSQGLAEETQYF
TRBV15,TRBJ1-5,CATSGGRSNQPQHF
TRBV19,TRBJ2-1,CASRGTSHEQFF
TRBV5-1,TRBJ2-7,CASSLQRGKYEQYF
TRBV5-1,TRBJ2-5,CASSSKGGWLGETQYF